This TCR beta chain was sequenced in a study of blood T cells in healthy people across ages (dated by TCRdb to the mid-2010s). For context, the study as a whole: In model experiments, template switching captured about one uniquely barcoded TCR beta cDNA molecule for every two T cells. Using the same blood draw, the study looked at two additional independent replicas of 1 million unique cDNA reads for two donors, one aged 18 to 30 and the other aged 80 or older. The study measured age-related changes in TCR beta repertoire diversity using deep sequencing normalized with unique cDNA molecular identifiers. Four age groups were formed from the donors: young (average roughly 15 years), middle-aged (approximately 39), aged (62) and long-lived (82). To avoid experimental bias, donors of different ages were randomly spread across the sequencing lanes. General conclusions and limits of the study: Because donor CMV infection status was unknown, age-related changes in expanded clonotypes were potentially confounded. Compared with the aged group, the long-lived group had more naive CD4+ T cells, fewer expanded clones and increased TCR diversity, a pattern suggesting age selection. There was a strong correlation between observed TCR beta diversity and the percentage of naive T cells measured by flow cytometry. Total diversity estimates from one million sequenced T cells were considered lower bounds and underestimates. Observed TCR beta diversity per million T cells fell roughly linearly with age, and a significant reduction was already apparent by age around 39. Since profiling was done on bulk unsorted PBMCs, naive and antigen-experienced compartments could not be conclusively compared.

On this clonotype itself: The target of this receptor is not known. Within one base of it there is no much larger clone, and no base qualities were kept.

Library prep was done by 5' RACE. The sample was run on an Illumina HiSeq 2500. A second PCR of roughly 6 to 11 cycles was run with a J-beta primer mix and a sample-barcoded 5' primer. Each TCR beta cDNA molecule received a unique molecular identifier from a template-switch 5' adaptor carrying 12 random nucleotides. Each sample yielded at least 2.5 million CDR3-containing paired-end reads. All of the RNA was converted into first-strand cDNA using the Mint cDNA synthesis kit, with a TRBC-specific oligonucleotide serving as the primer. Following uracil-DNA glycosylase treatment, all cDNA underwent a first 18-cycle PCR with the universal primers M1SS and BC2_uni_R. The source study handled its data this way. For normalization, 1 million high-quality reads were randomly selected from each sample, with every read carrying a distinct molecular identifier. Reads with shared molecular identifiers were discarded instead of being binned into consensus sequences. CDR3 identification, clonotype clustering and error correction used MiTCR with a Q25 quality threshold and the strictest error-elimination algorithm. Lower-bound total TCR beta diversity was estimated with a nonparametric unseen species model using Euler transformation. Starting from the raw public reads, TCRdb applied fastp trimming at Q25, assembled clones with MiXCR and retained in-frame beta chains. Each entry is one CDR3 protein sequence, shown with its most common DNA and genes. The V and J calls and clone size come from TCRdb's table, not from the authors' own analysis. Present in this sample are 550,000 to 700,000 distinct CDR3 sequences, about 25% of which were seen just once. Clones ranked in the top ten supply less than 20% of the sample.

Donors were a few dozen systemically healthy Caucasian individuals from Russia aged roughly 6 to 100 years. Each donor gave approximately 9.3 milliliters of peripheral blood, collected into EDTA-treated Vacutainer tubes. Ficoll-Paque density-gradient centrifugation was used to isolate PBMCs, with at least 7 million per sample. Trizol reagent was used to extract total RNA from PBMCs, with at least 6 micrograms per sample. For every donor, an aliquot of PBMCs went through flow cytometry to measure the percentages of naive CD45RAhigh/CD27high T cells. CDR1 and CDR2 (LGHNA, YNFKEQ) derive from the germline V gene. The CDR3 goes from the cysteine to the phenylalanine over 15 residues. Only the CDR3 portion is preserved as DNA: 45 bases, with reading frame beginning at the first base. Trimming takes 0 bases from V and 4 bases from J, and the germline ends sit 12 bases apart.

Sample: blood. The receptor chain draws on TRBV4-2 and TRBJ1-2; there is no confident call for the D gene. The receptor was derived from a woman in her 70s in good health. The nucleotides read TGTGCCAGCAGCCAAGATAGTGGCAGAACCTATGGCTACACCTTC. Its translation reads: CASSQDSGRTYGYTF.